The 7 T cell receptor beta chains in this list originate from one sample, sequenced in a study of blood T cell repertoires in COVID-19 (dated by TCRdb to about 2020). Receptor libraries were prepared by the immunoSEQ multiplex PCR assay. TCRdb took this table from immuneACCESS and kept in-frame rearrangements with V and J called. Such tables lack part of the clones; where checked against another copy, unresolved V genes explain under half of the gap, and the rest is unexplained. This sample has roughly 300,000 clones in its table, and about nine tenths of those were observed once. Jointly, the top ten make up about 4.2% of the sample. Sequencing used PBMCs or T cells enriched from blood (not recorded which). Every receptor here comes from a man aged 25-45 years who had recovered from COVID-19.

The chain is built from TRBV6-5 and TRBJ1-5, with 8 bases aligning to TRBD1. The CDR3 totals 14 residues. V lost 4 bases, J lost 3 bases, and 2 bases stayed unmatched. Germline V gene lookup returns CDR1 MNHEY and CDR2 SVGAGI. The CDR3: CASSWTGINQPQHF. The CDR3 DNA reads as TGTGCCAGCAGTTGGACAGGGATCAATCAGCCCCAGCATTTT.

The chain carries TRBV15 and TRBJ1-2; 7 bases are shared with TRBD1. Germline CDR1 is LNHNV and CDR2 is YYDKDF (reference sequence). This CDR3 spans 16 amino acids. V gave up 1 base and J gave up 8 bases; unmatched junction bases: 13. This CDR3 is CATSRASGGQKHGYTF. The CDR3, as DNA: TGTGCCACCAGCAGAGCCAGTGGGGGACAGAAGCACGGCTACACCTTC.

A note on this clone: The sample has other DNA sequences that encode this CDR3 too. This chain uses TRBV18 with TRBJ1-5, with D uncertain. V lost 2 bases and J 2 bases, leaving 7 bases between the germline ends. The germline gives CDR1 KGHSH, CDR2 LQKENI. The CDR3 has 14 residues. Here the CDR3 DNA reads TGTGCCAGCTCACCAGAGGGCCGCAATCAGCCCCAGCATTTT. Its protein is CASSPEGRNQPQHF. Filled out from reference TRBV18 and TRBJ1-5, the complete variable domain reads NAGVMQNPRHLVRRRGQEARLRCSPMKGHSHVYWYRQLPEEGLKFMVYLQKENIIDESGMPKERFSAEFPKEGPSILRIQQVVRGDSAAYFCASSPEGRNQPQHFGDGTRLSIL.

This chain joins TRBV2 and TRBJ2-2; 8 nucleotides agree with TRBD2. Germline-derived CDR1 and CDR2 are SNHLY and FYNNEI. V was clipped by 5 bases and J by 8 bases; unmatched bases: 10. The CDR3 is made up of 15 amino acids. In DNA, the CDR3 is TGTGCCAGCAGTTCTCCCGGGGGGGCCTCGGGGGAGCTGTTTTTT. This translates into CASSSPGGASGELFF.

V usage is TRBV27 and J usage is TRBJ2-2; 13 bases are shared with TRBD2. Germline V gene lookup returns CDR1 MNHEY and CDR2 SMNVEV (reference sequence). The J segment lost 5 bases and the V segment lost 7 bases, leaving 7 bases of the junction unmatched. The CDR3 spans 16 residues. The CDR3 bases are TGTGCCAGCATCGGACTAGCGGGAGCAAGGACCGGGGAGCTGTTTTTT. This translates into CASIGLAGARTGELFF.

The chain is built from TRBV10-2 and TRBJ1-5; 9 bases match TRBD1. The V gene end was trimmed by 6 bases and the J gene end by 4 bases; junction bases not matched to a gene: 4. The CDR3 contains 14 residues. CDR1 and CDR2 (germline): WSHSY, SAAADI. The CDR3 loop is CASRGQGGNQPQHF. CDR3 DNA sequence: TGCGCCAGCAGGGGACAGGGTGGGAATCAGCCCCAGCATTTT.

The rearrangement joins TRBV10-2 to TRBJ1-6; TRBD1 matches 7 bases. The germline V gene has CDR1 WSHSY and CDR2 SAAADI. CDR3 size: 16 residues. J was trimmed by 10 bases and V by 8 bases; bases with no gene match: 17. The CDR3 reads CASSEGQGGPSSPLHF. The CDR3 DNA sequence: TGCGCCAGCTCTGAGGGCCAGGGGGGCCCTTCCTCACCCCTCCACTTT.